This T cell receptor beta chain stems from a study of blood T cells in healthy people across ages. Study-level points and caveats: The unsorted PBMCs prevented any conclusive comparison of naive versus antigen-experienced cells.

CDR1 and CDR2 from the germline V gene are SGDLS and YYNGEE. CDR3 length equals 14 residues. The V gene lost 3 bases and the J gene lost 5 bases, with 14 bases spanning the gap. Next came a second PCR, run for about 6 to 11 cycles, which used a sample-barcoded 5' primer along with a J-beta primer mix. TCRdb recomputed calls from the 5' RACE reads with MiXCR, one row per CDR3 protein. The sample lists more than 900,000 distinct CDR3 sequences, around 25% seen once, with less than 0.85% in the top ten. Remarks on this clonotype: The antigen remains unidentified.

These data were also filed under a second study, of T cells of mothers and their children.

The receptor was derived from a girl aged 2 to 9 in good health. Sequenced sample: blood. V is TRBV9 and J is TRBJ2-5; maybe TRBD1 (6 bases). Written as DNA, the CDR3 is TGTGCCAGCAGCGGGGGACACAGACATGAGACCCAGTACTTC. Its protein is CASSGGHRHETQYF.